The 24 T cell receptor beta chains below were found in one sample sequenced in a study of memory CD4+ T cells and cytomegalovirus serostatus. Only in-frame clones appear in the TCRdb table, and some are missing; sequencing was by immunoSEQ multiplex PCR. Among tens of thousands of clones listed, around 76% were seen once. Single viable CD3+CD4+CD8-CD45RO+ cells were sorted as the memory CD4+ T cells. Material: memory CD4+ T cells from blood. The receptor source for this set is an adult in good health and CMV-seronegative.

The chain has TRBV18 and TRBJ2-1; D remains ambiguous. The V end was cut by 2 bases, the J end by 0 bases, with 8 bases between. The CDR3 contains 15 residues. Germline CDR1 is KGHSH and CDR2 is LQKENI. The CDR3 sequence: CASSPLGSSYNEQFF. DNA for the CDR3: TGTGCCAGCTCACCATTGGGTAGCTCCTACAATGAGCAGTTCTTC.

This sequence joins TRBV28 and TRBJ1-2; the D gene is possibly TRBD1 (6 bases). Trimming shortened V by 2 bases and J by 3 bases, and 13 bases separated the two germline ends. There are 15 residues in the CDR3. The germline gives CDR1 MDHEN, CDR2 SYDVKM. As DNA, the CDR3 is TGTGCCAGCAGTTTAAGGGGGGGCAGGGACTATGGCTACACCTTC. Protein product: CASSLRGGRDYGYTF.

A word on this clone: At one end the junction does not follow the germline gene, possibly because of a read error. This sequence joins TRBV29-1 and TRBJ2-5; weak D call: TRBD1 (6 bases). The CDR3 spans 13 residues. Looked up from germline, CDR1 is SQVTM and CDR2 is ANQGSEA. This CDR3 is CSFDTGSQETQYF. The DNA for the CDR3 is TGCAGCTTTGATACAGGGAGCCAAGAGACCCAGTACTTC.

V gene TRBV11-3 combines with J gene TRBJ2-5; D gene uncertain. Germline CDR1 reads SGHNT; CDR2 reads YENEEA. This CDR3 is 13 amino acids long. Trimming shortened V by 1 base and J by 2 bases, and 5 bases separated the two germline ends. In DNA, the CDR3 is TGTGCCAGCAGCTTAGGGCAGCAAGAGACCCAGTACTTC. Its protein is CASSLGQQETQYF.

The V call is TRBV11-2, the J call TRBJ1-3; D not resolved. CDR1 SGHAT and CDR2 FQNNGV come from the germline V gene. Trimming stripped 5 bases from V and 0 bases from J, with 14 bases between. The length of the CDR3 is 16 residues. The CDR3 sequence is CASSRGFSSSGNTIYF. Here the CDR3 DNA reads TGTGCCAGCAGCCGAGGTTTTTCGTCCTCTGGAAACACCATATATTTT.

The chain is built from TRBV11-3 and TRBJ2-1; 10 bases match TRBD1. The trim removed 3 bases at V and 9 bases at J, leaving 2 bases unmatched. Germline CDR1 SGHNT, CDR2 YENEEA. The CDR3 contains 13 residues. CDR3 sequence: CASSFRDRGEQFF. CDR3 DNA sequence: TGTGCCAGCAGCTTCCGGGACAGGGGTGAGCAGTTCTTC.

The rearrangement uses TRBV5-5 and TRBJ2-7; D gene uncertain. V shed 0 bases and J shed 2 bases, with 9 bases lying between them. Germline values: CDR1 SGHKS, CDR2 YYEKEE (reference sequence). This CDR3 has 14 residues. The CDR3, as DNA: TGTGCCAGCAGCTTGGCCGGGTCCACCTACGAGCAGTACTTC. Amino acids: CASSLAGSTYEQYF.

This clone has a handful of counts. The rearrangement joins TRBV18 to TRBJ1-1; D uncertain. The CDR3 runs 15 residues. From germline, CDR1 is KGHSH and CDR2 LQKENI. Trimming removed 3 bases from V and 1 base from J, with 12 bases in between. The CDR3 spells CASSPSYTTNTEAFF. CDR3 in DNA: TGTGCCAGCTCACCCTCTTATACCACGAACACTGAAGCTTTCTTT.

This clone was observed once. The chain has TRBV6-1 and TRBJ1-4; no clear D. V was pared by 6 bases and J by 1 base, with 3 bases between. The germline CDR1 and CDR2 sequences are MNHNS and SASEGT. CDR3 length: 12 residues. The chain's CDR3 is CASRGTNEKLFF. CDR3 nucleotides: TGTGCCAGCAGGGGAACTAATGAAAAACTGTTTTTT.

This clone was found a few times. The chain combines TRBV2 with TRBJ2-7; 8 bases are a match to TRBD2. The ends lost 8 bases at V and 7 bases at J; junction bases unmatched: 7. CDR3 length: 12 residues. CDR1 is SNHLY and CDR2 is FYNNEI in the germline V gene. The CDR3 DNA reads TGTGCCAGCTCGGGAGGGGCGAGGGAGCAGTACTTC. The encoded protein is CASSGGAREQYF.

V is TRBV10-3 and J is TRBJ2-2; 11 bases are a match to TRBD2. Trimming removed 6 bases from V and 7 bases from J; junction bases left unmatched: 10. The CDR3 is 16 amino acids. Germline CDR1 is ENHRY and CDR2 is SYGVKD. This CDR3 is CAIRQATSGEIGELFF. The CDR3 bases are TGTGCCATCAGGCAGGCGACTAGCGGGGAAATCGGGGAGCTGTTTTTT.

In this sample, this clone turned up once. The chain carries TRBV4-2 and TRBJ2-5, with 8 positions matching TRBD2. The CDR3 has 14 amino acids. After removal of 2 bases from V and 5 bases from J, the junction contained 4 bases not matched to a gene. Germline CDR1 and CDR2: LGHNA and YNFKEQ. The CDR3 coding sequence is TGTGCCAGCAGCCAAACGACTAGCGTGGAGACCCAGTACTTC. It is translated as CASSQTTSVETQYF.

This chain connects TRBV15 to TRBJ1-5, with 9 positions matching TRBD1. The J segment lost 0 bases and the V segment lost 5 bases, leaving 5 bases of the junction unmatched. The length of the CDR3 is 16 residues. Germline CDR1 is LNHNV and CDR2 is YYDKDF (reference sequence). CDR3 DNA sequence: TGTGCCACCAGCTCGGGACAGGGCAATAGCAATCAGCCCCAGCATTTT. Its translation is CATSSGQGNSNQPQHF.

CDR3 DNA sequence: TGTGCCAGCAGCTTACAGGGTTCGGAAGAAAAACTGTTTTTT. Protein: CASSLQGSEEKLFF. The chain employs TRBV7-2 and TRBJ1-4, with D possibly TRBD1 on 5 matching bases. CDR3 size: 14 residues. V gave up 2 bases and J gave up 8 bases, with 12 bases separating them. CDR1 and CDR2 (germline): SGHTA, FQGNSA.

J is TRBJ2-5 and V is TRBV9, with D uncertain. Germline CDR1 and CDR2: SGDLS and YYNGEE. This CDR3 spans 13 amino acids. Trimming stripped 0 bases from V and 3 bases from J, with 6 bases between. The CDR3 region has the DNA TGTGCCAGCAGCGTAGCCATTGAAGAGACCCAGTACTTC. Amino acid sequence: CASSVAIEETQYF.

The chain combines TRBV6-1 with TRBJ1-2; weak D call: TRBD1 (6 bases). CDR3 length: 16 amino acids. Trimming removed 2 bases at V and 5 bases at J, with 18 bases between. Germline lookup yields CDR1 MNHNS and CDR2 SASEGT. The CDR3 spells CASSEQSDRPHYGYTF. Here the CDR3 DNA reads TGTGCCAGCAGTGAACAGTCCGACAGGCCCCATTATGGCTACACCTTC.

The gene calls are TRBV9 and TRBJ1-6; D is unclear. Germline-derived CDR1 and CDR2 are SGDLS and YYNGEE. Trimming took 4 bases from V and 1 from J, leaving 9 bases between them. The CDR3 consists of 15 residues. The CDR3 DNA follows: TGTGCCAGCAGCCCCTGGGAGTCCTATAATTCACCCCTCCACTTT. Protein product: CASSPWESYNSPLHF.

The chain employs TRBV29-1 and TRBJ1-2, with 8 bases identical to TRBD1. V lost 4 bases and J lost 2; bases outside the gene matches: 6. The CDR3 length is 14 residues. Germline-derived CDR1 and CDR2 are SQVTM and ANQGSEA. CDR3 in amino acids: CSVASGTGNYGYTF. The CDR3 DNA is TGCAGCGTTGCCTCCGGGACAGGAAACTATGGCTACACCTTC.

The J gene is TRBJ1-1, the V gene TRBV5-1; 10 bases agree with TRBD1. The CDR3 consists of 15 residues. V trimming: 4 bases; J trimming: 6 bases; junction bases outside the gene matches: 9. The V gene's germline CDR1 is SGHRS and CDR2 YFSETQ. The CDR3 bases are TGCGCCAGCAGCGGTGGACAGGGGGGCTTCGCTGAAGCTTTCTTT. This translates into CASSGGQGGFAEAFF.

V and J are TRBV6-5 and TRBJ2-5; D unresolved. Germline CDR1 MNHEY, CDR2 SVGAGI. This CDR3 spans 15 amino acids. Trimming stripped 4 bases from V and 5 bases from J, with 17 bases between. CDR3 protein: CASSSSTIARETQYF. CDR3 nucleotide sequence: TGTGCCAGCAGTTCCTCTACGATCGCACGGGAGACCCAGTACTTC.

This clone is a singleton in its sample. The rearrangement uses TRBV5-6 and TRBJ2-2; D call uncertain. The CDR3 is made up of 12 amino acids. CDR1 SGHDT and CDR2 YYEEEE come from the germline V gene. V shed 0 bases and J shed 7 bases, with 4 bases lying between them. This chain's CDR3 is CASSLVGGELFF. The CDR3 DNA follows: TGTGCCAGCAGCTTGGTGGGCGGGGAGCTGTTTTTT. The whole variable domain, remainder taken from reference TRBV5-6 and TRBJ2-2, is DAGVTQSPTHLIKTRGQQVTLRCSPKSGHDTVSWYQQALGQGPQFIFQYYEEEERQRGNFPDRFSGHQFPNYSSELNVNALLLGDSALYLCASSLVGGELFFGEGSRLTVL.

In the case of this clone: One junction end disagrees with the germline gene, perhaps due to a read error. The CDR3 DNA is TGTGCTAGCAGCCGGGGGGCTAGCGGGGGACAAGAGACCCAGTACTTC. This gives the protein CASSRGASGGQETQYF. V and J are TRBV7-7 and TRBJ2-5; TRBD2 matches at 10 bases. This CDR3 spans 16 amino acids. The V gene's germline CDR1 is SSHAT and CDR2 FNYEAQ (reference sequence).

V usage is TRBV25-1 and J usage is TRBJ2-5; 9 bases match TRBD1. CDR1 is MGHDK, CDR2 SYGVNS, per germline. V dropped 2 bases and J dropped 11; count of bases not matched to a gene: 18. The CDR3 loop spans 17 amino acids. CDR3 residues: CASSEIGTGLRVGEQYF. DNA for the CDR3: TGTGCCAGCAGTGAAATAGGGACAGGGCTTCGGGTGGGGGAGCAGTACTTC.

The chain has TRBV11-3 and TRBJ2-1; TRBD2 matches 8 bases. Germline-derived CDR1 and CDR2 are SGHNT and YENEEA. V gave up 1 base and J gave up 5 bases; unmatched junction bases: 7. The CDR3 has 16 amino acids. This CDR3 is CASSLGGWRGDNEQFF. In nucleotides, the CDR3 is TGTGCCAGCAGCTTAGGGGGATGGCGGGGGGACAATGAGCAGTTCTTC.